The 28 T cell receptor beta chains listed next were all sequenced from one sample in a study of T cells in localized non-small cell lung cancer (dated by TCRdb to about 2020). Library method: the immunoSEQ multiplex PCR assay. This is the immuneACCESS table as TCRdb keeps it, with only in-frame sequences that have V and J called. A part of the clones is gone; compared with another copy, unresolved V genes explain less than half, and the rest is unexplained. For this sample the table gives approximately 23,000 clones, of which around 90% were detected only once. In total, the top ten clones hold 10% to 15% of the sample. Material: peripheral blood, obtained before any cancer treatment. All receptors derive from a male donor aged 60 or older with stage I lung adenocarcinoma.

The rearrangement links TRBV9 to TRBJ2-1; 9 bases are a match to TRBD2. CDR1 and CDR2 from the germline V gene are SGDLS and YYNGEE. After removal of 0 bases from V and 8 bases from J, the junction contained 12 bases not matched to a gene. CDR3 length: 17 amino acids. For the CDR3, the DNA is TGTGCCAGCAGCGTAGGAACTAGCGGGCCATTACGGGATGAGCAGTTCTTC. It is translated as CASSVGTSGPLRDEQFF.

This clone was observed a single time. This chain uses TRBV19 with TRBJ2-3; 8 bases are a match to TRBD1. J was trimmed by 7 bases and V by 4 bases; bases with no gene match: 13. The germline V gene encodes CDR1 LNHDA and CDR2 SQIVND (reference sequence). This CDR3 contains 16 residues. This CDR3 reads CASSNPAQGAQNTQYF. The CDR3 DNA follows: TGTGCCAGTAGTAACCCTGCGCAGGGGGCGCAAAATACGCAGTATTTT.

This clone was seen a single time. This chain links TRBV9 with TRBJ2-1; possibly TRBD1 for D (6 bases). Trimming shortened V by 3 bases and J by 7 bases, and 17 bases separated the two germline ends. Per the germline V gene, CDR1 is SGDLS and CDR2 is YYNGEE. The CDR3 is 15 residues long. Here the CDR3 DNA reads TGTGCCAGCAGCGGAATACAGGGAGTGAGGAATGAGCAGTTCTTC. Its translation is CASSGIQGVRNEQFF.

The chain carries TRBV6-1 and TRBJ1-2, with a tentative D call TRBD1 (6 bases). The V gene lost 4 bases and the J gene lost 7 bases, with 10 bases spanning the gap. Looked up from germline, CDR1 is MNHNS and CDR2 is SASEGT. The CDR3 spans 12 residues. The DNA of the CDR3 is TGTGCCAGCAGTGTACAGGGTAGTGGCTACACCTTC. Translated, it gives CASSVQGSGYTF.

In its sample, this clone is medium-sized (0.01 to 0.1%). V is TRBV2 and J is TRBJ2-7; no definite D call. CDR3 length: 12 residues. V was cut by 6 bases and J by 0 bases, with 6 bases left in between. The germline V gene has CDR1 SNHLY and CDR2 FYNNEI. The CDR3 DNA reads TGTGCCAGCAGAAAGTTCTCCTACGAGCAGTACTTC. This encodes CASRKFSYEQYF.

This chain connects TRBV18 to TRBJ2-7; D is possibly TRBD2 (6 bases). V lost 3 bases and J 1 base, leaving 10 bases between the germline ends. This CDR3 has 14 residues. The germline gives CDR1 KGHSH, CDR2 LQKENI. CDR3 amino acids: CASSPEGPSYEQYF. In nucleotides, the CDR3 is TGTGCCAGCTCACCGGAGGGACCTTCCTACGAGCAGTACTTC.

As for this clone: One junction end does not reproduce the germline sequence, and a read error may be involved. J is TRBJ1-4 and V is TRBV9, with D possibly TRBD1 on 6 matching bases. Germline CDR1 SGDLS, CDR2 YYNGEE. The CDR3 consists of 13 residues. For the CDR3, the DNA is TGTGCCAGCAGCGCGGACAGATCGGGAAAAACTGTTTTT. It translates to CASSADRSGKTVF.

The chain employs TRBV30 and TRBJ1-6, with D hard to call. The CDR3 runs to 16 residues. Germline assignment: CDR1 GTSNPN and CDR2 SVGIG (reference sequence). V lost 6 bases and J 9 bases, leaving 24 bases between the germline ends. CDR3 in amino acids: CACPSPVPILGSPLHF. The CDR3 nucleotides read TGTGCCTGTCCTTCCCCTGTACCGATCCTAGGTTCACCCCTCCACTTT.

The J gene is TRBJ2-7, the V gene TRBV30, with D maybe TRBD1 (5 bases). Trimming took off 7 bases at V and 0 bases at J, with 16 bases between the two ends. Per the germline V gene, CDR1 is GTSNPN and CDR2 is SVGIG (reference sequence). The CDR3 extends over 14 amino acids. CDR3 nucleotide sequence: TGTGCCTTGGGGCTGGGCCTGAGCTCCTACGAGCAGTACTTC. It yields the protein CALGLGLSSYEQYF. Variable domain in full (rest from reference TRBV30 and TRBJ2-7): SQTIHQWPATLVQPVGSPLSLECTVEGTSNPNLYWYRQAAGRGLQLLFYSVGIGQISSEVPQNLSASRPQDRQFILSSKKLLLSDSGFYLCALGLGLSSYEQYFGPGTRLTVT.

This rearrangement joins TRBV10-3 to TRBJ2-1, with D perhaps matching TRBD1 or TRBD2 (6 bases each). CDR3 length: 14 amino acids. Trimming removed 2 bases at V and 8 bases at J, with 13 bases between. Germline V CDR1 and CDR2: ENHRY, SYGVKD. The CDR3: CAISERGRGDEQFF. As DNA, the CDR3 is TGTGCCATCAGTGAGCGGGGGCGAGGGGATGAGCAGTTCTTC.

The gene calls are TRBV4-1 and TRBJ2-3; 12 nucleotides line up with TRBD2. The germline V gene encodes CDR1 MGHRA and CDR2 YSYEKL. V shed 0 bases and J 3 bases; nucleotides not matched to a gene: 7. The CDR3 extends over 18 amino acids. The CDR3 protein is CASSQESPTSGRTDTQYF. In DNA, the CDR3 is TGCGCCAGCAGCCAAGAGTCCCCGACTAGCGGGAGAACAGATACGCAGTATTTT.

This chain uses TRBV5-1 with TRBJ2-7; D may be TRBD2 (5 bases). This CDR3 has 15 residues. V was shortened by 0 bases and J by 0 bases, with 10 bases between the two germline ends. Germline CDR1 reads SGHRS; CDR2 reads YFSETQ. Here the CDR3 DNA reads TGCGCCAGCAGCTTGGATGGTCGGGACTCCTACGAGCAGTACTTC. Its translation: CASSLDGRDSYEQYF.

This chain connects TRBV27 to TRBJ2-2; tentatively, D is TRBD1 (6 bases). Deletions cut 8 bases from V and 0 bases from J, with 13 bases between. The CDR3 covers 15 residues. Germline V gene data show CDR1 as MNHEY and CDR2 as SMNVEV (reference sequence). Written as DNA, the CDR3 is TGTGCCAGCTCCCAACAGGGCGCGAACACCGGGGAGCTGTTTTTT. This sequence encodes CASSQQGANTGELFF.

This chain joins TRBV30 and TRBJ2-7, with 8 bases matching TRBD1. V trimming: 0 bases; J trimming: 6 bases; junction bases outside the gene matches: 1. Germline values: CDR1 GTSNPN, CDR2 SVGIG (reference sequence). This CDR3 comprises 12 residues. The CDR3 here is CAWSVDRAEQYF. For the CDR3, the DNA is TGTGCCTGGAGTGTGGACAGGGCCGAGCAGTACTTC.

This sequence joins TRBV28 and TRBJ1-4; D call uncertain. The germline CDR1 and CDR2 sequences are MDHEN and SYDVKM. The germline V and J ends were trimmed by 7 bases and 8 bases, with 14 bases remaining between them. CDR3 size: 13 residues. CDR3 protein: CASTPSAREKLFF. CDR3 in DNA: TGTGCCAGCACCCCGTCGGCGAGGGAAAAACTGTTTTTT.

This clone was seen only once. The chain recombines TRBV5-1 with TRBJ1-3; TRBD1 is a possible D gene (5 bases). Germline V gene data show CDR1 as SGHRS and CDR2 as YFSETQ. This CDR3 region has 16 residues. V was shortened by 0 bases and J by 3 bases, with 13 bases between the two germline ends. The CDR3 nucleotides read TGCGCCAGCAGCTTGGGCTTTGGGACGTTTGGAAACACCATATATTTT. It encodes CASSLGFGTFGNTIYF. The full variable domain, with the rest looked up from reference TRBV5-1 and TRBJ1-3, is KAGVTQTPRYLIKTRGQQVTLSCSPISGHRSVSWYQQTPGQGLQFLFEYFSETQRNKGNFPGRFSGRQFSNSRSEMNVSTLELGDSALYLCASSLGFGTFGNTIYFGEGSWLTVV.

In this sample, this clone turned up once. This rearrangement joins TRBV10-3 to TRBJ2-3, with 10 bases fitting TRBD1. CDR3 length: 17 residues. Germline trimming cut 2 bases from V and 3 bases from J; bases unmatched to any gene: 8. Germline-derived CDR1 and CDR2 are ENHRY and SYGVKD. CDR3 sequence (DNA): TGTGCCATCAGTGAGCGGAAGGGACAGGGGAGTACAGATACGCAGTATTTT. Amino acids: CAISERKGQGSTDTQYF.

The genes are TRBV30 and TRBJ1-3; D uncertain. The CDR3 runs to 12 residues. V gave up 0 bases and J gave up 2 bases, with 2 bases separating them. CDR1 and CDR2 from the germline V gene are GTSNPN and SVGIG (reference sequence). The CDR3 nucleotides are TGTGCCTGGAGTGTACCTGGAAACACCATATATTTT. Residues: CAWSVPGNTIYF.

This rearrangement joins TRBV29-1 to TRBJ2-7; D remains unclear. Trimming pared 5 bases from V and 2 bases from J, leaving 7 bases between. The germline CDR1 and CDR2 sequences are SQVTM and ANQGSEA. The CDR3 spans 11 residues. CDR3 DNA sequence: TGCAGCGTTCGCCGGACCTACGAGCAGTACTTC. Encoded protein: CSVRRTYEQYF.

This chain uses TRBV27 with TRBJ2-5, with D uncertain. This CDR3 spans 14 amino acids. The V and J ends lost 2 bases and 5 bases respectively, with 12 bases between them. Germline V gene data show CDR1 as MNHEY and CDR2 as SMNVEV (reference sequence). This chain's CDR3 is CASSLHIPGETQYF. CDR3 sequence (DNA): TGTGCCAGCAGTTTACATATCCCCGGTGAGACCCAGTACTTC.

The CDR3 is CASRVKQGSYEQFF. In DNA, the CDR3 is TGTGCCAGTCGGGTTAAACAGGGGTCGTATGAGCAGTTCTTC. This chain joins TRBV19 and TRBJ2-1, with 7 bases fitting TRBD1. The CDR3 spans 14 residues. V lost 8 bases and J lost 8; bases outside the gene matches: 12. CDR1 is LNHDA and CDR2 is SQIVND in the germline V gene (reference sequence).

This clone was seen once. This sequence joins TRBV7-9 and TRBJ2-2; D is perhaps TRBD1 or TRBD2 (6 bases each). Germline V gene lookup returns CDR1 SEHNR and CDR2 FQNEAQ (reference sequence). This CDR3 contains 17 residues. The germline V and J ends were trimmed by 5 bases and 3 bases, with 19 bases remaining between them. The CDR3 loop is CASSPWTWGADTGELFF. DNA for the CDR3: TGTGCCAGCAGCCCCTGGACTTGGGGGGCTGACACCGGGGAGCTGTTTTTT.

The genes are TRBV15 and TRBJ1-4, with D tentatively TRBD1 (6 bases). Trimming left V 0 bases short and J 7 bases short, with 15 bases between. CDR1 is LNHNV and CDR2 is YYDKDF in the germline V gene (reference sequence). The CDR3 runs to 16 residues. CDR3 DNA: TGTGCCACCAGCAGAGATCAGGTGGGGGCGCTTGAAAAACTGTTTTTT. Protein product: CATSRDQVGALEKLFF.

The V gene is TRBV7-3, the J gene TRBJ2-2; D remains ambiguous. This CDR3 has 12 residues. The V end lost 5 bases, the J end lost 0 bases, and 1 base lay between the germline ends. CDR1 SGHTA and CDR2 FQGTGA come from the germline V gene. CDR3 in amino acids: CASSANTGELFF. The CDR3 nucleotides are TGTGCCAGCAGCGCGAACACCGGGGAGCTGTTTTTT.

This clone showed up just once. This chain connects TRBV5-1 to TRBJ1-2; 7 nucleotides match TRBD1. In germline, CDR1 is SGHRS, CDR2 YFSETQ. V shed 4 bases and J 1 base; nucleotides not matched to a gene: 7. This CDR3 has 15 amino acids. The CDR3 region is CASSTGWDSNYGYTF. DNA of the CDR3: TGCGCCAGCAGCACTGGATGGGACAGTAACTATGGCTACACCTTC.

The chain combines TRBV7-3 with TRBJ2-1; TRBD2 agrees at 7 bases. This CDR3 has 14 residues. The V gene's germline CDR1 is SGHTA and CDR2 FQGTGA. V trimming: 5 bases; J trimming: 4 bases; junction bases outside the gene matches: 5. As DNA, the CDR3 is TGTGCCAGCAGCACGGGACTACCATACAATGAGCAGTTCTTC. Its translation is CASSTGLPYNEQFF.

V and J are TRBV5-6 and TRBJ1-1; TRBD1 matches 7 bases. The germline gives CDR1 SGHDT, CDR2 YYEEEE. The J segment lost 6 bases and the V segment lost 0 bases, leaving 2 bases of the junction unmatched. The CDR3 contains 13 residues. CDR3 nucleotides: TGTGCCAGCAGCTTGGAGGGGGCTCCTGAAGCTTTCTTT. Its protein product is CASSLEGAPEAFF.

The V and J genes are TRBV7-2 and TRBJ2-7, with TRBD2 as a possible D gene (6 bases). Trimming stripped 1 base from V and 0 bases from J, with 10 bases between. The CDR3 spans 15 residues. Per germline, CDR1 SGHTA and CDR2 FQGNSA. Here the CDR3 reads CASSLEAGPSYEQYF. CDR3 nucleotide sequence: TGTGCCAGCAGCTTAGAAGCGGGTCCCTCCTACGAGCAGTACTTC.